The rows below give T cell receptor beta chains drawn from one sample of a study of blood T cell repertoires in COVID-19. TCRdb's table, derived via immunoSEQ multiplex PCR, lists solely in-frame clones and lacks some. The sample records over 110,000 clones, approximately 87% being singletons. Sequencing used PBMCs or T cells enriched from blood (not recorded which). The receptors shown here come from a man aged 50 or older in a cohort exposed to, infected with or recovered from COVID-19 (not recorded which). Both conserved end residues are part of each CDR3. A D gene is named only where the DNA matches it firmly. Size tells how often a clone was seen (once, few, many) or the class of an expanded clone, and some rows leave it out.

cdr3_length j_call d_call v_call clone_size cdr3_aa cdr3_nt
15 TRBJ2-5 TRBD1 TRBV9 NA CASSVTQGAGETQYF TGTGCCAGCAGCGTAACACAGGGGGCTGGAGAGACCCAGTACTTC
15 TRBJ2-2 NA TRBV6-5 NA CASSYSGGNTGELFF TGTGCCAGCAGTTACTCAGGGGGGAACACCGGGGAGCTGTTTTTT
17 TRBJ2-7 TRBD2 TRBV3-1/TRBV3-2 NA CASSHQTGTSGSYEQYF TGTGCCAGCAGCCACCAAACCGGGACTAGCGGCTCCTACGAGCAGTACTTC
16 TRBJ1-5 TRBD1 TRBV19 once CATSRTGDHSNQPQHF TGTGCCACGTCCAGGACAGGGGATCATAGCAATCAGCCCCAGCATTTT
17 TRBJ1-2 TRBD1 TRBV5-6 NA CASSFDGGQSGNYGYTF TGTGCCAGCAGCTTTGATGGGGGACAGTCAGGAAACTATGGCTACACCTTC
15 TRBJ2-7 TRBD1 TRBV7-6 NA CASSASGQGSYEQYF TGTGCCAGCAGCGCATCTGGACAGGGTTCCTACGAGCAGTACTTC
14 TRBJ2-2 NA TRBV20-1 NA CSASSGGGTGELFF TGCAGTGCTAGTAGCGGAGGAGGTACCGGGGAGCTGTTTTTT
16 TRBJ2-7 TRBD2 TRBV6-5 NA CASSYRDSSGRSEQYF TGTGCCAGCAGTTATAGGGACAGTAGCGGGAGGAGCGAGCAGTACTTC
13 TRBJ1-1 NA TRBV30 NA CAWSVQKNTEAFF TGTGCCTGGAGTGTACAGAAGAACACTGAAGCTTTCTTT
16 TRBJ2-2 NA TRBV18 NA CASSPRTTGSNGELFF TGTGCCAGCTCACCACGGACGACAGGATCGAACGGGGAGCTGTTTTTT
14 TRBJ2-3 NA TRBV28 NA CASSYPGNTDTQYF TGTGCCAGCAGTTACCCCGGGAACACAGATACGCAGTATTTT
13 TRBJ2-3 NA TRBV7-2 NA CASSGLTSAPQYF TGTGCCAGCAGCGGACTAACATCGGCGCCGCAGTATTTT
15 TRBJ2-1 NA TRBV6-5 NA CASSYVPGLRDEQFF TGTGCCAGCAGTTACGTACCGGGACTCAGGGATGAGCAGTTCTTC
19 TRBJ1-5 TRBD1 TRBV28 NA CASSSPGTGGSFSNQPQHF TGTGCCAGCAGTTCCCCCGGGACAGGGGGTTCCTTTAGCAATCAGCCCCAGCATTTT
15 TRBJ2-7 TRBD1 TRBV7-6 NA CASSSLGGTGHEQYF TGTGCCAGCAGCTCCCTAGGGGGGACAGGTCACGAGCAGTACTTC
13 TRBJ2-7 TRBD2 TRBV29-1 NA CSVRGGSSYEQYF TGCAGCGTACGCGGCGGGAGCTCCTACGAGCAGTACTTC
15 TRBJ1-1 NA TRBV5-1 NA CASSWLLGGANEAFF TGCGCCAGCAGCTGGCTTTTGGGGGGAGCTAATGAAGCTTTCTTT
15 TRBJ2-7 NA TRBV3-1/TRBV3-2 NA CASSLSSGNSYEQYF TGTGCCAGCAGCTTATCCTCCGGGAACTCCTACGAGCAGTACTTC
16 TRBJ1-4 NA TRBV14 NA CASSQALGRSNEKLFF TGTGCCAGCAGCCAAGCCTTGGGGAGGAGTAATGAAAAACTGTTTTTT
17 TRBJ2-3 TRBD2 TRBV5-1 NA CASSWGPSGHGGATQYF TGCGCCAGCAGCTGGGGCCCTAGCGGACATGGAGGGGCTACGCAGTATTTT
14 TRBJ1-2 TRBD1 TRBV11-2 NA CASRRQGADYGYTF TGTGCCAGCAGGAGACAGGGGGCTGATTATGGCTACACCTTC
15 TRBJ2-7 NA TRBV7-8 once CASSLAPGGGYEQYF TGTGCCAGCAGCTTAGCGCCCGGCGGTGGCTACGAGCAGTACTTC
13 TRBJ1-2 NA TRBV30 NA CAWSEEGTSGYTF TGTGCCTGGAGTGAAGAGGGTACCTCTGGCTACACCTTC
13 TRBJ1-2 NA TRBV28 NA CASSAGDGYGYTF TGTGCCAGCAGCGCAGGTGATGGGTATGGCTACACCTTC